This paragraph reports one T cell receptor (beta chain). The antigen is not known. The CDR3 has 13 amino acids. CDR1 is LNHDA and CDR2 is SQIVND in the germline V gene (reference sequence). V lost 8 bases and J lost 1, with 9 bases in between. This entry is derived from a study of OX40 agonist ivuxolimab in advanced cancers. Study information: The dose-escalation group included hepatocellular carcinoma, melanoma, renal cell carcinoma and head and neck cancer. Cohort: 82.7% men, mean age 60, aged about 20 to 90.

Measured with immunoSEQ multiplex PCR; TCRdb has only the in-frame clones, and not every one. The profile shows some 55,000 clones, about four fifths of them singletons. The study, taken as a whole, reports: Some patients without response likewise showed low normalized clonal expansion.

Here the sequenced sample was CD4+ or CD8+ T cells sorted from blood, taken in a trial of the OX40 agonist ivuxolimab. The sequence derives from an adult with an advanced solid tumor such as melanoma, head and neck, liver or kidney cancer. The chain uses TRBV19 and TRBJ2-1; a weak D match, TRBD2 (6 bases). CDR3 in DNA: TGTGCCAGTTGGGCGGGGTCCTACAATGAGCAGTTCTTC. Its protein is CASWAGSYNEQFF.